This T cell receptor (beta chain) appears in the sequencing data of a study of OX40 agonist ivuxolimab in advanced cancers. Sequencing used immunoSEQ multiplex PCR; TCRdb keeps in-frame clones, though not all of them. This repertoire shows about 160,000 clones, 85% to 95% found once; its top ten account for 0.31%. The CDR3 has 16 amino acids. Per the germline V gene, CDR1 is SGHRS and CDR2 is YFSETQ. V lost 7 bases and J 0 bases, leaving 19 bases between the germline ends. Here the sequenced sample was CD4+ or CD8+ T cells sorted from blood, taken in a trial of the OX40 agonist ivuxolimab. The chain is built from TRBV5-1 and TRBJ1-2, with D perhaps TRBD1 (6 bases). This clonotype originated in an adult with an advanced solid tumor such as melanoma, head and neck, liver or kidney cancer. CDR3 nucleotide sequence: TGCGCCAGCTCTCGGGAGGGGACAACGGCTAACTATGGCTACACCTTC. Protein sequence: CASSREGTTANYGYTF.